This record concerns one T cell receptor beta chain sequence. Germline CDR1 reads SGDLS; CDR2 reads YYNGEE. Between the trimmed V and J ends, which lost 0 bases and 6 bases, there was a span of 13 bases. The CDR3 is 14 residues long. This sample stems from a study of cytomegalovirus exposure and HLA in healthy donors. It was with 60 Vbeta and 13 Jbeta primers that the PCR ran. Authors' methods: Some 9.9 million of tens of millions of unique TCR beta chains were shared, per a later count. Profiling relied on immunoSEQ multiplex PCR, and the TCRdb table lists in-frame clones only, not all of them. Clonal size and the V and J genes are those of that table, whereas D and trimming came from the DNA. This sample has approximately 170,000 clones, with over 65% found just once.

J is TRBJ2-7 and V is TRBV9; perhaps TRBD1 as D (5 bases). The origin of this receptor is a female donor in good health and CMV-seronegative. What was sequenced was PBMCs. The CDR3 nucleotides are TGTGCCAGCAGCGTAGGTCAGGGAAGGGCCGAGCAGTACTTC. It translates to CASSVGQGRAEQYF.